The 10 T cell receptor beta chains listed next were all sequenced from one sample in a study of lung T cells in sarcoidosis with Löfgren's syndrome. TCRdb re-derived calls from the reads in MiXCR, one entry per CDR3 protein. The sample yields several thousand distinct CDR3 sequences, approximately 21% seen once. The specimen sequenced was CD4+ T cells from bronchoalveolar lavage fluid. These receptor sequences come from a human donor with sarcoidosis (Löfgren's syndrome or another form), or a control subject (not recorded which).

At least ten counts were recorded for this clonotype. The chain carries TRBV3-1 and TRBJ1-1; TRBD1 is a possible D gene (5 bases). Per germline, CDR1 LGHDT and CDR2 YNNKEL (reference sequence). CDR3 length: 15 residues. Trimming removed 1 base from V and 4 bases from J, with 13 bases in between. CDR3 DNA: TGTGCCAGCAGCCAAGCCCTTATGGGGACCACTGAAGCTTTCTTT. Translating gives CASSQALMGTTEAFF.

The CDR3 DNA reads as TGCGCCAGCAGTGAGTGGAGAGGGGACGAGCAGTACTTC. As protein: CASSEWRGDEQYF. V gene TRBV10-2 combines with J gene TRBJ2-7; D tentatively reads TRBD1 or TRBD2 (5 bases each). Germline V lookup: CDR1 WSHSY, CDR2 SAAADI. V was pared by 1 base and J by 5 bases, with 9 bases between. The CDR3 has 13 amino acids.

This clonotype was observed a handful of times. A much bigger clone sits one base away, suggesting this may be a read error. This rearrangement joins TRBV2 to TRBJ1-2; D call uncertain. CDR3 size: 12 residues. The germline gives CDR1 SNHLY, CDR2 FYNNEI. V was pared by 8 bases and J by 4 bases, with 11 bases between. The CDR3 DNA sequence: TGTGCCAGCGCGGCTAATGGCTATGGCTACACCTTC. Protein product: CASAANGYGYTF.

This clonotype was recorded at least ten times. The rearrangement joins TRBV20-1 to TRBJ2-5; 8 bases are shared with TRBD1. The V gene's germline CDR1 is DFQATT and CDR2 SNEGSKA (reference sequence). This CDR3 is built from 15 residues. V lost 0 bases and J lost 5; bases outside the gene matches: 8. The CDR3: CSARDSLDRDETQYF. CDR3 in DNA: TGCAGTGCTAGAGATTCCCTGGACAGGGACGAGACCCAGTACTTC.

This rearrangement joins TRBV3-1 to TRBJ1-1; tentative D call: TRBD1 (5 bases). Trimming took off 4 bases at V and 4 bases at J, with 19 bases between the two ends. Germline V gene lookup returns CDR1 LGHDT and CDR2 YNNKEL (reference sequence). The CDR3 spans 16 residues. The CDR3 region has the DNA TGTGCCAGCAGCCCTCAGGCGGGTTGGGGGGGCACTGAAGCTTTCTTT. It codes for CASSPQAGWGGTEAFF. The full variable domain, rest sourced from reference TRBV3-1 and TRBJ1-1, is DTAVSQTPKYLVTQMGNDKSIKCEQNLGHDTMYWYKQDSKKFLKIMFSYNNKELIINETVPNRFSPKSPDKAHLNLHINSLELGDSAVYFCASSPQAGWGGTEAFFGQGTRLTVV.

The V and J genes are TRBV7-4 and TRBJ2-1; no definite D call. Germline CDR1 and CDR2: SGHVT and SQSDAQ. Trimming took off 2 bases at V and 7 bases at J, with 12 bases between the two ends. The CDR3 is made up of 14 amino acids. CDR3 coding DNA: TGTGCCAGCAGCTTAAGGGCCCCTCGTAATGAGCAGTTCTTC. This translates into CASSLRAPRNEQFF.

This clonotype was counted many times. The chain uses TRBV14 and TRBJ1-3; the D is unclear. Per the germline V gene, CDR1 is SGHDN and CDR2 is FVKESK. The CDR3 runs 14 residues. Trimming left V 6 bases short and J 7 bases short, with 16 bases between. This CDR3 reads CASSRASKWNTIYF. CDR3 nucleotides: TGTGCCAGCAGTCGGGCCTCGAAGTGGAACACCATATATTTT.

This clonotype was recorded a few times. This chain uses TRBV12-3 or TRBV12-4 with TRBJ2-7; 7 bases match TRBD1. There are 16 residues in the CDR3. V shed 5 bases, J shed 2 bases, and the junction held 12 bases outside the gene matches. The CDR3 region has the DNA TGTGCCAGCAGTCCTTCGGGACAGCTTACCCCCTACGAGCAGTACTTC. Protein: CASSPSGQLTPYEQYF.

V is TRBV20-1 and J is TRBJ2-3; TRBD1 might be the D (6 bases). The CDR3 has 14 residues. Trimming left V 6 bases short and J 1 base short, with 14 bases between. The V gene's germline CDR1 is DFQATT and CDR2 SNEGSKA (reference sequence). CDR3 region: CSARTGQGTDTQYF. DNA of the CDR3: TGCAGTGCGCGGACGGGACAAGGCACAGATACGCAGTATTTT.

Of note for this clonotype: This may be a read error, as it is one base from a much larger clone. The CDR3 is CSAKDRGRENIQYF. The CDR3 nucleotides read TGCAGTGCTAAGGATCGGGGCAGGGAAAACATTCAGTACTTC. The chain carries TRBV20-1 and TRBJ2-4; D might be TRBD1 or TRBD2, each matching 5 bases. The CDR3 consists of 14 residues. The V and J ends lost 4 bases and 5 bases respectively, with 15 bases between them. Per germline, CDR1 DFQATT and CDR2 SNEGSKA (reference sequence).